This is a list of T cell receptor beta chains from one sample in a study of human T cells and chemical hapten exposure. TCRdb recomputed calls from the RACE reads with MiXCR, one row per CDR3 protein. The repertoire holds under 40,000 distinct CDR3 sequences, roughly 6.4% seen once, with 9.1% in the top ten. The material was whole blood, obtained in connection with sensitization to the hapten diphenylcyclopropenone (DPC). These receptors originate from a woman aged 25 to 39 with alopecia areata. Some clones in this sample may be carry-over from other donors' samples. CDR3s include the opening cysteine and the closing phenylalanine or tryptophan. The D gene is left open where the match is weak. A row's size may be missing; if present it is once, few, many or a size class.

clone_size	v_call	d_call	j_call	cdr3_nt	cdr3_aa
few	TRBV27	.	TRBJ2-3	TGTGCCAGCGGTAGTCGACAGCCAGATACGCAGTATTTT	CASGSRQPDTQYF
many	TRBV3-1	TRBD1	TRBJ1-6	TGTGCCAGCAGCCAGACTACAGGGGAATGGTCCTATAATTCACCCCTCCACTTT	CASSQTTGEWSYNSPLHF
few	TRBV5-1	TRBD1	TRBJ2-3	TGCGCCAGCAGCTCGGACAGGGGGCGAACAGATACGCAGTATTTT	CASSSDRGRTDTQYF
many	TRBV7-9	.	TRBJ2-2	TGTGCCAGCAGCCCTCCCAGAGACACCGGGGAGCTGTTTTTT	CASSPPRDTGELFF
few	TRBV5-1	.	TRBJ2-6	TGCGCCAGCAGCTTGCCCGGGGCCAACGTCCTGACTTTC	CASSLPGANVLTF
many	TRBV11-2	TRBD1	TRBJ2-6	TGTGCCAGCAGCTTTCCAGGACAGGCTCAGAGGGTTGTCTCTGGGGCCAACGTCCTGACTTTC	CASSFPGQAQRVVSGANVLTF
medium-sized	TRBV7-9	TRBD2	TRBJ2-2	TGTGCCAGCAGCCGCGGGGGGCAGGTCACCGGGGAGCTGTTTTTT	CASSRGGQVTGELFF
few	TRBV14	.	TRBJ2-7	TGTGCCAGCAGCCAAGGGTACAGGGTTCCCTACGAGCAGTACTTC	CASSQGYRVPYEQYF
many	TRBV20-1	TRBD2	TRBJ2-7	TGCAGTGCTACCCCGGGGGGGCGAATAACCTACGAGCAGTACTTC	CSATPGGRITYEQYF
few	TRBV6-6	TRBD1	TRBJ2-5	TGTGCCAGCAGCCTGACAGGGATGGAGACCCAGTACTTC	CASSLTGMETQYF
many	TRBV12-3/TRBV12-4	.	TRBJ1-2	TGTGCCAGCATGGGGACCTCCACAAAAGGAAACTATGGCTACACCTTC	CASMGTSTKGNYGYTF
.	TRBV7-6	.	TRBJ2-5	TGTGCCAGCAGCCACTCTGGGAGCCAAGAGACCCAGTACTTC	CASSHSGSQETQYF
many	TRBV6-1	TRBD1	TRBJ1-2	TGTGCCAGCAGATTACAGGGGGCTGGGTATGGCTACACCTTC	CASRLQGAGYGYTF
few	TRBV10-3	TRBD1	TRBJ1-4	TGTGCCATCAGCTCCGACAGGGTCTATGAAAAACTGTTTTTT	CAISSDRVYEKLFF
many	TRBV12-3/TRBV12-4	.	TRBJ1-1	TGTGCCAGCAGTCCAGTTGCTGAAGCTTTCTTT	CASSPVAEAFF
few	TRBV12-3/TRBV12-4	.	TRBJ2-1	TGTGCCAGCAGTCTGGGACTTTTCAATGAGCAGTTCTTC	CASSLGLFNEQFF
.	TRBV5-1	.	TRBJ1-5	TGCGCCAGCAGGGAACAGGGCCCCAATCAGCCCCAGCATTTT	CASREQGPNQPQHF
many	TRBV29-1	.	TRBJ1-1	TGCAGCGTTACCGAAAGGGGACCGGCTGAAGCTTTCTTT	CSVTERGPAEAFF
many	TRBV2	TRBD1	TRBJ1-4	TGTGCCAGCAGCTTTGGGACAGGGGCTGTTAATGAAAAACTGTTTTTT	CASSFGTGAVNEKLFF
.	TRBV13	.	TRBJ2-7	TGTGCCAGCAGCGCCGGAGTTTCCTACGAGCAGTACTTC	CASSAGVSYEQYF
few	TRBV7-2	TRBD2	TRBJ2-1	TGTGCCAGCAGCTCAGGGACTAGCGGGACCGAGCAGTTCTTC	CASSSGTSGTEQFF
few	TRBV19	.	TRBJ2-1	TGTGCCAGTAGAGAATACAATGAGCAGTTCTTC	CASREYNEQFF
few	TRBV7-6	TRBD1	TRBJ2-7	TGTGCCAGCAGCTTAGAGGGGACAGCTGCCGAGCAGTACTTC	CASSLEGTAAEQYF
few	TRBV12-3/TRBV12-4	.	TRBJ2-3	TGTGCCAGCAGTCCTGGGACACGGATGGATACGCAGTATTTT	CASSPGTRMDTQYF
.	TRBV12-3/TRBV12-4	.	TRBJ1-6	TGTGCCAGCAGTCGTGACAGCCGCAATTCACCCCTCCACTTT	CASSRDSRNSPLHF
many	TRBV4-1	.	TRBJ2-5	TGCGCCAGCAGCCAAGCGGTTCTCGTAGAGGGGACCCAGTACTTC	CASSQAVLVEGTQYF
.	TRBV5-6	.	TRBJ2-6	TGTGCCAGCAGCTCCCTCGGGGCCAACGTCCTGACTTTC	CASSSLGANVLTF
few	TRBV6-2/TRBV6-3	.	TRBJ1-6	TGTGCCAGCAGTCCAGCCCCGGCGGTTTCACCCCTCCACTTT	CASSPAPAVSPLHF
few	TRBV9	.	TRBJ1-6	TGTGCCAGCAGCGTAGTGTCAGATAATTCACCCCTCCACTTT	CASSVVSDNSPLHF
many	TRBV5-4	.	TRBJ1-2	TGTGCCAGCAGCTTGAATAGGGACTATGGCTACACCTTC	CASSLNRDYGYTF
.	TRBV20-1	TRBD1	TRBJ2-1	TGCAGTGTGGCGGGACAGGGGGTTGGCGAGCAGTTCTTC	CSVAGQGVGEQFF
.	TRBV15	.	TRBJ1-2	TGTGCCACCAGCAGAGATTATGGGGGCGACGGCTACACCTTC	CATSRDYGGDGYTF
hyperexpanded	TRBV2	TRBD1	TRBJ2-7	TGTGCCAGCGACGGACAGGGACCCTACGAGCAGTACTTC	CASDGQGPYEQYF
.	TRBV6-1	.	TRBJ1-5	TGTGCCAGCAGTGAAGCGGGAGGTGGCAATCAGCCCCAGCATTTT	CASSEAGGGNQPQHF
many	TRBV7-2	.	TRBJ1-2	TGTGCCAGCAGCTTATCTGGAGGGGTCGGCTATGGCTACACCTTC	CASSLSGGVGYGYTF
few	TRBV6-5	.	TRBJ1-3	TGTGCCAGTTCAGTGGCTGCTGGAAACACCATATATTTT	CASSVAAGNTIYF
many	TRBV20-1	.	TRBJ2-3	TGCAGTGCACAAAGGCGTGGGGCCGGTACAGATACGCAGTATTTT	CSAQRRGAGTDTQYF
.	TRBV7-9	.	TRBJ2-5	TGTGCCAGCAGCCCAAGGTTTGACGAGCGCCCACAAGAGACCCAGTACTTC	CASSPRFDERPQETQYF
many	TRBV2	.	TRBJ1-4	TGTGCCAGCGCTGGGGAAAAACTGTTTTTT	CASAGEKLFF
.	TRBV20-1	.	TRBJ1-1	TGCAGTGCCACACGGGGAGGGGTCACTGAAGCTTTCTTT	CSATRGGVTEAFF
many	TRBV2	.	TRBJ1-5	TGTGCCAGCAGAGAACTCGACAGGATTTATCAGCCCCAGCATTTT	CASRELDRIYQPQHF
many	TRBV6-5	.	TRBJ1-6	TGTGCCAGCAGTTACTCATCCAGGGGTGTCGGCGCACCCCTCCACTTT	CASSYSSRGVGAPLHF
many	TRBV28	.	TRBJ2-7	TGTGCCAGCAGTTTAGACGAGCAGTACTTC	CASSLDEQYF
few	TRBV4-3	.	TRBJ1-3	TGCGCCAGCAGCCAAGGGGATGGTAGCCAGTCCGGAAACACCATATATTTT	CASSQGDGSQSGNTIYF
many	TRBV4-3	TRBD1	TRBJ1-4	TGCGCCAGCAGCCAGGGACAGGGAGGGGAAAAACTGTTTTTT	CASSQGQGGEKLFF
many	TRBV7-2	TRBD1	TRBJ2-6	TGTGCCAGCAGCTTAACAGGGGGCTCTGGGGCCAACGTCCTGACTTTC	CASSLTGGSGANVLTF
many	TRBV20-1	TRBD2	TRBJ2-1	TGCAGTGCTAGAGATGGGGTACCTAGCGGGGGCTACAATGAGCAGTTCTTC	CSARDGVPSGGYNEQFF
.	TRBV4-1	.	TRBJ2-2	TGCGCCAGCAGCCAAGGACTAGCCGGGGAGCTGTTTTTT	CASSQGLAGELFF
many	TRBV28	.	TRBJ2-7	TGTGCCAGCAGTTTACCGGGGCCTACCTACGAGCAGTACTTC	CASSLPGPTYEQYF
many	TRBV24-1	.	TRBJ2-3	TGTGCCACCAGTGATTTGGAGGGGTTCCACACAGATACGCAGTATTTT	CATSDLEGFHTDTQYF
.	TRBV2	.	TRBJ1-1	TGTGCCAGCAGTGATTATGGGACTGAAGCTTTCTTT	CASSDYGTEAFF
.	TRBV7-2	.	TRBJ2-3	TGTGCCAGCTCCCGACTAGTTTCAGATACGCAGTATTTT	CASSRLVSDTQYF
many	TRBV20-1	.	TRBJ2-3	TGCAGTGCTAGAGTTAACGGGGGCACAGATACGCAGTATTTT	CSARVNGGTDTQYF
.	TRBV7-2	TRBD2	TRBJ2-4	TGTGCCAGCAGCCCCCTCCCTAGCGGGGGTAGCGTGGGCATTCAGTACTTC	CASSPLPSGGSVGIQYF
many	TRBV6-5	.	TRBJ2-5	TGTGCCAGTTCCCCCCCGGGTAGGGATGAGACCCAGTACTTC	CASSPPGRDETQYF
.	TRBV5-6	TRBD1	TRBJ1-1	TGTGCCAGCACCTGGACAGGGGGGCACATAAACCCTGAAGCTTTCTTT	CASTWTGGHINPEAFF
many	TRBV28	.	TRBJ2-7	TGTGCCAGCAGTCACCTACAGGGAACCTACGAGCAGTACTTC	CASSHLQGTYEQYF
many	TRBV5-6	.	TRBJ2-2	TGTGCCAGCAGCCCACGGACAAACACCGGGGAGCTGTTTTTT	CASSPRTNTGELFF
few	TRBV3-1	.	TRBJ1-1	TGTGCCAGCAGCCAGGGAGGGTTGAACACTGAAGCTTTCTTT	CASSQGGLNTEAFF
.	TRBV3-1	TRBD1	TRBJ1-5	TGTGCCAGCAGTCCCAGACAGGGGAACAATCAGCCCCAGCATTTT	CASSPRQGNNQPQHF